The 2 T cell receptor beta chains in this list originate from one sample, sequenced in a study of brain T cells in children with intractable seizures. Profiling relied on immunoSEQ multiplex PCR, and the TCRdb table lists in-frame clones only, not all of them. The repertoire holds approximately 41,000 clones, about 93% seen once, with roughly 6.3% in the top ten. The specimen was peripheral blood, collected at surgery. The receptors shown here come from a girl aged 2 to 10 with tuberous sclerosis and intractable seizures.

The rearrangement joins TRBV9 to TRBJ1-2, with D perhaps TRBD1 (5 bases). V shed 5 bases and J shed 2 bases, with 10 bases lying between them. The CDR3 is made up of 13 amino acids. In germline, CDR1 is SGDLS, CDR2 YYNGEE. The CDR3 protein is CASSLDSNYGYTF. The CDR3 coding sequence is TGTGCCAGCAGTCTAGACAGCAACTATGGCTACACCTTC.

The CDR3 spells CAWSHQGSAFF. As DNA, the CDR3 is TGTGCCTGGAGTCACCAGGGGTCGGCTTTCTTT. The V and J genes are TRBV30 and TRBJ1-1; a weak D match, TRBD1 (6 bases). The CDR3 spans 11 residues. V dropped 2 bases and J dropped 11 bases, with 12 bases sitting between them. Per the germline V gene, CDR1 is GTSNPN and CDR2 is SVGIG (reference sequence).